The 9 T cell receptor beta chains below all came from one sample that was sequenced in a study of T-cell reconstitution after alpha-beta-depleted transplantation in children. Preparation of the TCRbeta library involved a method that used unique molecular identifiers. MiXCR was run by TCRdb on the PCR reads, yielding one entry per CDR3 protein. The data show approximately 390,000 distinct CDR3 sequences, roughly 10% seen once. Sequenced material: PBMCs from the stem cell graft donor, taken from the stem cell graft. Receptors were obtained from a human donor who donated a stem cell graft to a child with acute myeloid leukemia.

The genes are TRBV4-1 and TRBJ2-7; D may match TRBD1 or TRBD2 (5 bases each). V lost 4 bases, J lost 0 bases, and 13 bases lay in between. The germline V gene has CDR1 MGHRA and CDR2 YSYEKL. There are 15 residues in the CDR3. CDR3 in amino acids: CASSRGTVSSYEQYF. CDR3 nucleotide sequence: TGCGCCAGCAGCCGGGGGACGGTAAGCTCCTACGAGCAGTACTTC.

There are many counts of this clonotype. In DNA form, the CDR3 reads TGCAGTGCCGAGGGGGATTCTAACTATGGCTACACCTTC. Protein product: CSAEGDSNYGYTF. The V and J genes are TRBV20-1 and TRBJ1-2; TRBD1 might be the D (6 bases). V shed 6 bases and J shed 0 bases, with 11 bases lying between them. This CDR3 is built from 13 residues. Germline V CDR1 and CDR2: DFQATT, SNEGSKA (reference sequence).

The chain employs TRBV11-2 and TRBJ2-1, with D possibly TRBD2 on 5 matching bases. Looked up from germline, CDR1 is SGHAT and CDR2 is FQNNGV. The CDR3 sequence is 14 residues long. Trimming cost V 2 bases and J 10 bases, with 15 bases left between them. The CDR3 loop is CASSLFGDGPEQFF. In nucleotides, the CDR3 is TGTGCCAGCAGCTTATTCGGGGATGGGCCCGAGCAGTTCTTC.

This clonotype was found many times. As DNA, the CDR3 is TGCAGTGCTAGTGAGCGGAGCACAGATACGCAGTATTTT. This gives the protein CSASERSTDTQYF. The chain recombines TRBV20-1 with TRBJ2-3, with D possibly matching TRBD2 (5 bases). Germline assignment: CDR1 DFQATT and CDR2 SNEGSKA (reference sequence). The ends were cut back, 3 bases at V and 0 bases at J, with 7 bases in the middle. CDR3 size: 13 residues.

This clonotype was picked up many times. The chain links TRBV20-1 to TRBJ1-2; TRBD1 might be the D (5 bases). The CDR3 length is 13 residues. Between the trimmed V and J ends, which lost 2 bases and 3 bases, there was a span of 10 bases. Germline CDR1 and CDR2: DFQATT and SNEGSKA (reference sequence). The chain's CDR3 is CSARSLTDYGYTF. The CDR3, as DNA: TGCAGTGCTAGATCTTTGACAGACTATGGCTACACCTTC.

In nucleotides, the CDR3 is TGTGCCAGCAGCGTAGGTGGGCTGCGGGATCAGCCCCAGCATTTT. This codes for CASSVGGLRDQPQHF. V gene TRBV9 combines with J gene TRBJ1-5; D call uncertain. Germline V lookup: CDR1 SGDLS, CDR2 YYNGEE. The CDR3 is 15 residues long. Trimming shortened V by 0 bases and J by 5 bases, and 12 bases separated the two germline ends.

The chain carries TRBV12-5 and TRBJ2-5; 11 bases fit TRBD1. CDR1 and CDR2 (germline): LGHNT, FRNRAP. CDR3 length: 15 amino acids. The V gene end was trimmed by 9 bases and the J gene end by 1 base; junction bases not matched to a gene: 7. This CDR3 reads CASSTDRGLQETQYF. CDR3 DNA sequence: TGTGCTAGCTCCACGGACAGGGGGCTCCAAGAGACCCAGTACTTC. Complete variable domain (other parts from reference TRBV12-5 and TRBJ2-5): DARVTQTPRHKVTEMGQEVTMRCQPILGHNTVFWYRQTMMQGLELLAYFRNRAPLDDSGMPKDRFSAEMPDATLATLKIQPSEPRDSAVYFCASSTDRGLQETQYFGPGTRLLVL.

This clonotype has just a few counts. The chain joins TRBV5-1 to TRBJ2-7; D is unclear. CDR1 is SGHRS and CDR2 is YFSETQ in the germline V gene. V lost 0 bases to trimming and J lost 2 bases, with 9 bases between them. The CDR3 is 14 residues long. CDR3 DNA sequence: TGCGCCAGCAGCTTGGCGGCGGTAACCTACGAGCAGTACTTC. It is translated as CASSLAAVTYEQYF.

The chain uses TRBV29-1 and TRBJ2-7; D is unclear. Trimming took 6 bases from V and 5 from J, leaving 17 bases between them. CDR1 is SQVTM, CDR2 ANQGSEA, per germline. This CDR3 contains 13 residues. As DNA, the CDR3 is TGCAGCGTCACTACGACCGGTAGGAACGAGCAGTACTTC. Protein sequence: CSVTTTGRNEQYF.